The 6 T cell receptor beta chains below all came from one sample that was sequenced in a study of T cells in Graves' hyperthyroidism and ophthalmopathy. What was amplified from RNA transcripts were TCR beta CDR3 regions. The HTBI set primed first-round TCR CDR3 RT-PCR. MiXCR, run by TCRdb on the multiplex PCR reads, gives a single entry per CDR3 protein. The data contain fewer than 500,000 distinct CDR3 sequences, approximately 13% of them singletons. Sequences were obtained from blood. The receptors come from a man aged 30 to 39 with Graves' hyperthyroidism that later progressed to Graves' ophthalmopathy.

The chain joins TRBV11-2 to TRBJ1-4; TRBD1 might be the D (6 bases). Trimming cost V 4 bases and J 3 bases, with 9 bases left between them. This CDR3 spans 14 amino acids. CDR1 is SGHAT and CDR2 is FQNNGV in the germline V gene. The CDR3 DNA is TGTGCCAGCAGCTCCCGGGGGCCTAATGAAAAACTGTTTTTT. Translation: CASSSRGPNEKLFF.

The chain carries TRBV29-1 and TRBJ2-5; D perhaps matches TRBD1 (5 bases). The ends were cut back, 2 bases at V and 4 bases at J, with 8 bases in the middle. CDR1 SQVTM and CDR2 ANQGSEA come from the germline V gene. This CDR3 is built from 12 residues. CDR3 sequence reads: CSVERQRETQYF. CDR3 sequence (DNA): TGCAGCGTTGAAAGACAGCGAGAGACCCAGTACTTC.

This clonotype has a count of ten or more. CDR3 DNA: TGTGCCAGCTTCTATGATCCTAGCGGGGGCCAAGAGACCCAGTACTTC. Translation gives CASFYDPSGGQETQYF. The chain joins TRBV6-1 to TRBJ2-5; 10 nucleotides align to TRBD2. This CDR3 has 16 residues. The V and J ends lost 8 bases and 1 base, in that order; junction bases with no gene match: 10. CDR1 is MNHNS, CDR2 SASEGT, per germline.

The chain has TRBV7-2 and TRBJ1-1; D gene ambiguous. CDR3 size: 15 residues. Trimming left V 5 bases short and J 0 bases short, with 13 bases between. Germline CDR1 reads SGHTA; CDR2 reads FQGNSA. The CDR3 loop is CASSTYSIMNTEAFF. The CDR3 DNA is TGTGCCAGCAGCACTTACAGTATAATGAACACTGAAGCTTTCTTT.

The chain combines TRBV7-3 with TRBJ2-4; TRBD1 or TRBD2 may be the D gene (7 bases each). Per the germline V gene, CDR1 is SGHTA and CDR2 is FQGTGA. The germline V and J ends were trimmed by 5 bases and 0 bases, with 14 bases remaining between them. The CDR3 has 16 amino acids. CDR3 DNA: TGTGCCAGCAGCACCCAGGGGGGGGTAGCCAAAAACATTCAGTACTTC. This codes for CASSTQGGVAKNIQYF.

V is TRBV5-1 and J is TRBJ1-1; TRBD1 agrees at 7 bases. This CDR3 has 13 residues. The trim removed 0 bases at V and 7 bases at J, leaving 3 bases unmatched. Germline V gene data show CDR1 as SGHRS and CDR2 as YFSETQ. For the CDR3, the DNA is TGCGCCAGCAGCTTGGCCAGACAGGGTGAAGCTTTCTTT. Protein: CASSLARQGEAFF.